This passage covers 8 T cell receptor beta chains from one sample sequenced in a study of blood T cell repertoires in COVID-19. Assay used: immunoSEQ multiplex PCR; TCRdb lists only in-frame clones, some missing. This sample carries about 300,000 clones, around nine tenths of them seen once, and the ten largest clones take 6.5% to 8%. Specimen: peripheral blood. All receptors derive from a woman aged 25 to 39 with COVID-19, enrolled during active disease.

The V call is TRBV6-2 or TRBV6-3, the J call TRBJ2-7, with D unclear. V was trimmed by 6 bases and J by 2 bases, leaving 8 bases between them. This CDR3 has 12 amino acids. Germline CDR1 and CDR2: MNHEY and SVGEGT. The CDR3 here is CASSYSTYEQYF. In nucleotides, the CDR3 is TGTGCCAGCAGCTATAGTACCTACGAGCAGTACTTC.

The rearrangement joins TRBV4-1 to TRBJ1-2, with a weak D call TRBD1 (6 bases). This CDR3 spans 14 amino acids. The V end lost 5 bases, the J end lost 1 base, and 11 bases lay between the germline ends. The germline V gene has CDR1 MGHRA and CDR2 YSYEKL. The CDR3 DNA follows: TGCGCCAGCAGCGATCGACAGGTTAACTATGGCTACACCTTC. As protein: CASSDRQVNYGYTF.

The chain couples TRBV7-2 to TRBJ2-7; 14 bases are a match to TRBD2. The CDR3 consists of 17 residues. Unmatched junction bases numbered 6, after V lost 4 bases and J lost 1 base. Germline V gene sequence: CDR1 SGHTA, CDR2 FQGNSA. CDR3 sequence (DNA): TGTGCCAGCAGCTCTGGACTAGCGGGAGGAAGGTCCTACGAGCAGTACTTC. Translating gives CASSSGLAGGRSYEQYF.

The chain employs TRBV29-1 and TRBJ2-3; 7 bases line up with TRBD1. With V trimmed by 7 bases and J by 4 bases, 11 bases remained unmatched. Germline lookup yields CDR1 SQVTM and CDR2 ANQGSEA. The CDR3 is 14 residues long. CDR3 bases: TGCAGCGGCCTGACAGGGATTCTCGCAGATACGCAGTATTTT. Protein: CSGLTGILADTQYF.

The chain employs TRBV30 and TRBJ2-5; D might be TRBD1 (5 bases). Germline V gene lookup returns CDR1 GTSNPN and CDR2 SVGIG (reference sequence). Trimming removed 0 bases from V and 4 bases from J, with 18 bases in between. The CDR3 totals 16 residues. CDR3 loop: CAWSVRQRWGGETQYF. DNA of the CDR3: TGTGCCTGGAGTGTACGACAGCGATGGGGTGGAGAGACCCAGTACTTC.

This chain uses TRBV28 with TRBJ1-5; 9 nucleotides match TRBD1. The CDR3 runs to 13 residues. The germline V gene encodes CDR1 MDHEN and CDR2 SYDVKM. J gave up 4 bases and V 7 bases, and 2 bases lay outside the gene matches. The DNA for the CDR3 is TGTGCCAGCAAGACAGGGGGAAATCAGCCCCAGCATTTT. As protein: CASKTGGNQPQHF. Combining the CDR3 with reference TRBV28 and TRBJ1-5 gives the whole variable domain DVKVTQSSRYLVKRTGEKVFLECVQDMDHENMFWYRQDPGLGLRLIYFSYDVKMKEKGDIPEGYSVSREKKERFSLILESASTNQTSMYLCASKTGGNQPQHFGDGTRLSIL.

CDR3 in DNA: TGTGCCAGCAGTCAGGACAGGGGCGCAGGAGAGACCCAGTACTTC. Its protein is CASSQDRGAGETQYF. V is TRBV7-9 and J is TRBJ2-5; 9 bases agree with TRBD1. Germline V gene data show CDR1 as SEHNR and CDR2 as FQNEAQ (reference sequence). CDR3 length: 15 residues. Unmatched junction bases numbered 9, after V lost 6 bases and J lost 4 bases.

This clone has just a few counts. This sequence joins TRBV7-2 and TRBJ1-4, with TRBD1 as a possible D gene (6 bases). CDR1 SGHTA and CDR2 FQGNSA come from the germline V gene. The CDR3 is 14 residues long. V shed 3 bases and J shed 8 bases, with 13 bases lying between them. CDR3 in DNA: TGTGCCAGCAGCTTCGGGGGGGGCAAAGAAAAACTGTTTTTT. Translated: CASSFGGGKEKLFF.